Reported below is one TCR beta chain. The antigen is not known. This sample was included in a study of shared clonotypes between healthy human individuals. Study results and caveats: Generally, estimated richness proved larger in naive subsets than it did in memory subsets. The generation probabilities recorded for non-shared clonotypes fell below those of clonotypes shared by all four donors.

Trimming left V 8 bases short and J 4 bases short, with 17 bases between. From germline, CDR1 is SGHRS and CDR2 YFSETQ. The CDR3 sequence is 14 residues long. The protocol was immunoSEQ multiplex PCR, while the TCRdb copy is restricted to in-frame clones and leaves out a portion. The table includes around 100,000 clones, roughly 70% detected once. V usage is TRBV5-1 and J usage is TRBJ2-3, with D hard to call. This clonotype was obtained from a woman younger than 45 in good health. The sample comprised memory CD8+ T cells sorted from blood. Subset in this sample: CD45RO+ cells pooled with CCR7-negative TemRA cells. CDR3 in DNA: TGCGCCAGGGGCCTGGTCACCCTCCCAGATACGCAGTATTTT. Amino acids: CARGLVTLPDTQYF.